This T cell receptor (beta chain) is drawn from a study of T cells in narcolepsy. The overall study: Patients with NT1 or NT2 and healthy control donors were enrolled.

CDR1 and CDR2 (germline): SEHNR, FQNEAQ (reference sequence). The CDR3 extends over 14 amino acids. V dropped 1 base and J dropped 5 bases, with 11 bases sitting between them. Comment on this clone: What it recognizes is unknown.

The table came from immunoSEQ multiplex PCR; TCRdb's copy has only in-frame clones and leaves some out. The data hold about 29,000 clones, with 87% observed a single time. Study-wide results and caveats: Healthy controls reportedly lacked the autoreactive clonotypes serially found in patients' blood. No autoreactive T cell clone sequences appeared in some memory CD4+ repertoires.

The genes are TRBV7-9 and TRBJ2-5; D may match TRBD1 or TRBD2 (6 bases each). Material: memory (CD45RA-) CD4+ T cells from blood. This TCR derives from a human donor in good health. The CDR3 spells CASSLDTGRETQYF. In nucleotides, the CDR3 is TGTGCCAGCAGCTTAGATACAGGGAGGGAGACCCAGTACTTC.